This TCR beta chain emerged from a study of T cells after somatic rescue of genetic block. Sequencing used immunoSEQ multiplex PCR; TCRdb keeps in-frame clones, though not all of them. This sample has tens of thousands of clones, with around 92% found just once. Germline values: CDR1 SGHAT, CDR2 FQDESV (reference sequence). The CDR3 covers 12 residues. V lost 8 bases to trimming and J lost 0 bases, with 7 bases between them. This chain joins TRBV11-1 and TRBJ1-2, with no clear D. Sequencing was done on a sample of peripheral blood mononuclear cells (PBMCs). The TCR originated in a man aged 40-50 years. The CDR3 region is CASGRSNYGYTF. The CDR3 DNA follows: TGTGCCAGCGGCCGCTCTAACTATGGCTACACCTTC. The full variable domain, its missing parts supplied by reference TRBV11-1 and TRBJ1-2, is EAEVAQSPRYKITEKSQAVAFWCDPISGHATLYWYRQILGQGPELLVQFQDESVVDDSQLPKDRFSAERLKGVDSTLKIQPAELGDSAMYLCASGRSNYGYTFGSGTRLTVV.